The present T cell receptor (beta chain) was sequenced within a study of human T cells and chemical hapten exposure. At the level of the study: For sensitization, 2% DPC was applied to an approximately 2 cm by approximately 2 cm patch of upper inner arm skin.

The CDR3 contains 16 residues. V was trimmed by 1 base and J by 4 bases, leaving 17 bases between them. Germline lookup yields CDR1 SGHAT and CDR2 FQNNGV. Documented time point: patch test 1, 2 weeks after DPC sensitization. Treatment meaning: therapeutic diphenylcyclopropenone sensitization with weekly scalp DPC. As to this clonotype: Its cognate antigen is unknown.

Study results and caveats: Expanded TCR sets contained significantly more large CDR3 similarity clusters than controls. Donors, who had alopecia, may show an immune response that differs from healthy people's.

Individual cDNA molecules in this library carried unique molecular identifiers. TCRdb called the RACE reads again in MiXCR, with one record for every CDR3 protein. The sample comprises some 87,000 distinct CDR3 sequences, around 10% of which are singletons, and approximately 1.4% rests with the top ten. Sequenced here: whole blood, sampled in connection with sensitization to the hapten diphenylcyclopropenone (DPC). J is TRBJ2-7 and V is TRBV11-2; D is perhaps TRBD2 (6 bases). This clonotype originated in a woman in her 50s with alopecia areata. Some clones in this sample may be carry-over from other donors' samples. Here the CDR3 reads CASSLVPLLAAYEQYF. The CDR3 coding sequence is TGTGCCAGCAGCTTAGTACCCTTACTAGCTGCTTACGAGCAGTACTTC.